Shown below are 27 T cell receptor beta chains from a single sample sequenced in a study of OX40 agonist ivuxolimab in advanced cancers. Only in-frame clones appear in the TCRdb table, and some are missing; sequencing was by immunoSEQ multiplex PCR. The sample includes tens of thousands of clones, 89% of them seen just once. The source material was CD4+ or CD8+ T cells sorted from blood, sampled in a trial of the OX40 agonist ivuxolimab. The receptor set was obtained from an adult with an advanced solid tumor such as melanoma, head and neck, liver or kidney cancer.

The chain recombines TRBV18 with TRBJ2-3; D remains unclear. V was clipped by 6 bases and J by 4 bases, with 14 bases between them. The CDR3 is 14 residues long. Germline-derived CDR1 and CDR2 are KGHSH and LQKENI. The CDR3 here is CASSELSTSDTQYF. In DNA, the CDR3 is TGTGCCAGCTCCGAACTCTCCACATCAGATACGCAGTATTTT.

The V call is TRBV6-6, the J call TRBJ1-1; TRBD1 agrees at 7 bases. The germline CDR1 and CDR2 sequences are MNHNY and SVGAGI (reference sequence). CDR3 length: 11 residues. V shed 5 bases and J 11 bases; nucleotides not matched to a gene: 5. The CDR3 reads CASSGDSGAFF. CDR3 sequence (DNA): TGTGCCAGCAGTGGGGACAGTGGGGCTTTCTTT.

The chain uses TRBV11-2 and TRBJ2-2; 9 nucleotides agree with TRBD2. The CDR3 is 17 residues long. The V segment lost 7 bases and the J segment 5 bases; nucleotides outside the gene matches: 14. Germline values: CDR1 SGHAT, CDR2 FQNNGV. The CDR3 nucleotides read TGTGCCAGCAACCCGCCCCCTAGCGGGAACGCGACCGGGGAGCTGTTTTTT. Amino acids: CASNPPPSGNATGELFF.

The chain employs TRBV11-2 and TRBJ1-2; D ambiguous. Trimming took off 1 base at V and 6 bases at J, with 9 bases between the two ends. From germline, CDR1 is SGHAT and CDR2 FQNNGV. This CDR3 contains 13 residues. This CDR3 reads CASSLGRPNGYTF. As DNA, the CDR3 is TGTGCCAGCAGCTTAGGACGGCCAAATGGCTACACCTTC.

The rearrangement joins TRBV2 to TRBJ1-2; 7 bases line up with TRBD1. Germline assignment: CDR1 SNHLY and CDR2 FYNNEI. This CDR3 contains 14 residues. Trimming took 8 bases from V and 6 from J; bases not matched to a gene: 12. CDR3 bases: TGTGCCAGCGGGGGGGCTGACAGGGAGCATGGCTACACCTTC. Encoded protein: CASGGADREHGYTF. Variable domain in full (rest from reference TRBV2 and TRBJ1-2): EPEVTQTPSHQVTQMGQEVILRCVPISNHLYFYWYRQILGQKVEFLVSFYNNEISEKSEIFDDQFSVERPDGSNFTLKIRSTKLEDSAMYFCASGGADREHGYTFGSGTRLTVV.

The V gene is TRBV7-9, the J gene TRBJ2-7; no clear D. The V end lost 5 bases, the J end lost 5 bases, and 13 bases lay between the germline ends. This CDR3 has 13 amino acids. Germline CDR1 SEHNR, CDR2 FQNEAQ (reference sequence). CDR3: CASSEARTDEQYF. The CDR3 region has the DNA TGTGCCAGCAGCGAAGCTCGGACGGACGAGCAGTACTTC.

The J gene is TRBJ2-7, the V gene TRBV27, with D hard to call. Germline CDR1 is MNHEY and CDR2 is SMNVEV (reference sequence). V lost 6 bases and J 2 bases, leaving 11 bases between the germline ends. There are 13 residues in the CDR3. The chain's CDR3 is CASSGHPPYEQYF. In DNA, the CDR3 is TGTGCCAGCAGCGGGCACCCACCCTACGAGCAGTACTTC.

This clone has a single count. The J gene is TRBJ2-1, the V gene TRBV5-6; D is uncertain. This CDR3 has 14 amino acids. V was clipped by 3 bases and J by 2 bases, with 9 bases between them. Germline V gene sequence: CDR1 SGHDT, CDR2 YYEEEE. CDR3 protein: CASSSSRTYNEQFF. In DNA, the CDR3 is TGTGCCAGCAGCTCGTCCCGTACCTACAATGAGCAGTTCTTC.

The genes are TRBV10-2 and TRBJ2-2; D remains unclear. Trimming took 3 bases from V and 5 from J, leaving 10 bases between them. There are 14 residues in the CDR3. Germline assignment: CDR1 WSHSY and CDR2 SAAADI. In DNA, the CDR3 is TGCGCCAGCAGTGAAAGGGTAGGAACCGGGGAGCTGTTTTTT. This codes for CASSERVGTGELFF.

The rearrangement links TRBV5-1 to TRBJ1-2; TRBD1 might be the D (6 bases). This CDR3 region has 13 residues. V lost 5 bases and J lost 7, with 15 bases in between. Germline loops: CDR1 SGHRS, CDR2 YFSETQ. The CDR3 is CASSPAGDSGYTF. In nucleotides, the CDR3 is TGCGCCAGCAGTCCGGCAGGGGATAGTGGCTACACCTTC.

The chain uses TRBV2 and TRBJ2-3, with TRBD2 matching over 10 bases. The V gene end was trimmed by 6 bases and the J gene end by 2 bases; junction bases not matched to a gene: 5. CDR1 is SNHLY and CDR2 is FYNNEI in the germline V gene. The CDR3 contains 15 residues. CDR3 nucleotides: TGTGCCAGCAGATTAGCGGGAGGACCCACAGATACGCAGTATTTT. This encodes CASRLAGGPTDTQYF.

This chain joins TRBV6-5 and TRBJ2-5; D remains unclear. This CDR3 spans 8 amino acids. The V end lost 6 bases, the J end lost 9 bases, and 2 bases lay between the germline ends. Germline V CDR1 and CDR2: MNHEY, SVGAGI. The CDR3 sequence is CASSAQYF. The CDR3 coding sequence is TGTGCCAGCAGCGCCCAGTACTTC.

The rearrangement joins TRBV7-9 to TRBJ2-5; D gene ambiguous. Gene TRBJ2-7 matches the end of the DNA better, so the J call may be wrong. Germline V gene sequence: CDR1 SEHNR, CDR2 FQNEAQ (reference sequence). The CDR3 sequence is 13 residues long. CDR3 amino acids: CASSLPNTNEQYF. The CDR3 nucleotides are TGTGCCAGCAGCTTACCGAACACTAACGAGCAGTACTTC.

The chain carries TRBV7-5 and TRBJ2-1; the table's D gene call, TRBD2, was not cross checked with the DNA. TRBV7-5 is recorded as a pseudogene. This CDR3 is built from 19 residues. The CDR3 DNA follows: TGTGTCAGAAGCTTAACCTTAAGCCAGCGGGAGGCCCCTTTCGATGAGCAGTTCTTC. It specifies CVRSLTLSQREAPFDEQFF.

The chain employs TRBV7-2 and TRBJ2-3; TRBD2 aligns across 9 bases. Losses at the gene ends were 5 bases for V and 3 bases for J; bases not matched to a gene: 6. Germline-derived CDR1 and CDR2 are SGHTA and FQGNSA. The CDR3 contains 15 residues. The CDR3 region is CASSASSGITDTQYF. In DNA, the CDR3 is TGTGCCAGCAGCGCCTCTAGCGGGATTACAGATACGCAGTATTTT. Drawing the rest from reference TRBV7-2 and TRBJ2-3, the complete variable domain is GAGVSQSPSNKVTEKGKDVELRCDPISGHTALYWYRQSLGQGLEFLIYFQGNSAPDKSGLPSDRFSAERTGGSVSTLTIQRTQQEDSAVYLCASSASSGITDTQYFGPGTRLTVL.

The CDR3 DNA reads TGTGCCAGCAGCTCATTCTACGAAAGCACAGATACGCAGTATTTT. It specifies CASSSFYESTDTQYF. This rearrangement joins TRBV7-9 to TRBJ2-3; D not resolved. V was cut by 4 bases and J by 0 bases, with 11 bases left in between. CDR3 length: 15 amino acids. Per the germline V gene, CDR1 is SEHNR and CDR2 is FQNEAQ (reference sequence).

By share, this clone counts as medium-sized (0.01 to 0.1%). J is TRBJ2-7 and V is TRBV28, with 8 bases identical to TRBD1. Germline assignment: CDR1 MDHEN and CDR2 SYDVKM. This CDR3 comprises 14 residues. V lost 9 bases, J lost 6 bases, and 13 bases stayed unmatched. CDR3 region: CASSAGTGLAEQYF. DNA of the CDR3: TGTGCCAGTAGCGCCGGGACAGGCCTTGCCGAGCAGTACTTC. The full variable domain, its missing parts supplied by reference TRBV28 and TRBJ2-7, is DVKVTQSSRYLVKRTGEKVFLECVQDMDHENMFWYRQDPGLGLRLIYFSYDVKMKEKGDIPEGYSVSREKKERFSLILESASTNQTSMYLCASSAGTGLAEQYFGPGTRLTVT.

The table lists this clone with a few counts. The J gene is TRBJ2-7, the V gene TRBV21-1; the listed D gene, TRBD1, was not tested against the DNA. TRBV21-1 is assigned pseudogene status. This CDR3 is 15 amino acids long. This chain's CDR3 is CASSARDRGPGEQYF. CDR3 bases: TGTGCCAGCAGCGCCCGGGACAGGGGGCCCGGCGAGCAGTACTTC.

Written as DNA, the CDR3 is TGCAGTGTAAGGGCATCCACTGAAGCTTTCTTT. Protein sequence: CSVRASTEAFF. The gene calls are TRBV20-1 and TRBJ1-1; D remains unclear. Trimming took 7 bases from V and 4 from J, leaving 10 bases between them. The CDR3 is 11 amino acids. Germline V gene data show CDR1 as DFQATT and CDR2 as SNEGSKA (reference sequence).

V usage is TRBV19 and J usage is TRBJ1-4, with a weak D call TRBD1 (6 bases). Germline V gene lookup returns CDR1 LNHDA and CDR2 SQIVND (reference sequence). V shed 8 bases and J shed 0 bases, with 16 bases lying between them. The CDR3 contains 16 residues. The DNA of the CDR3 is TGTGCCAGTCGAAACGGGGGCCTTGCAACTAATGAAAAACTGTTTTTT. It translates to CASRNGGLATNEKLFF.

The V call is TRBV6-5, the J call TRBJ1-5; D is uncertain. The germline V gene encodes CDR1 MNHEY and CDR2 SVGAGI. CDR3 length: 15 residues. V lost 6 bases, J lost 1 base, and 13 bases lay in between. The CDR3 here is CASSRWGGSNQPQHF. As DNA, the CDR3 is TGTGCCAGCAGCCGGTGGGGAGGCAGCAATCAGCCCCAGCATTTT.

The chain couples TRBV6-6 to TRBJ2-3, with 8 bases lining up with TRBD1. Germline loops: CDR1 MNHNY, CDR2 SVGAGI (reference sequence). CDR3 length: 14 residues. With 5 bases clipped from V and 4 bases from J, the junction kept 5 bases outside the gene matches. The DNA for the CDR3 is TGTGCCAGCAGTAAGACAGGGGTCCCAGATACGCAGTATTTT. Translated: CASSKTGVPDTQYF.

The chain joins TRBV5-5 to TRBJ2-7; the D gene is possibly TRBD2 (6 bases). This CDR3 contains 16 residues. V lost 0 bases to trimming and J lost 0 bases, with 13 bases between them. CDR1 SGHKS and CDR2 YYEKEE come from the germline V gene (reference sequence). In DNA form, the CDR3 reads TGTGCCAGCAGCTTGGTCCCGGGACTTAGCTCCTACGAGCAGTACTTC. It translates to CASSLVPGLSSYEQYF.

The CDR3 protein is CATRETGGADTIYF. In DNA, the CDR3 is TGTGCCACCAGGGAAACAGGGGGCGCAGACACCATATATTTT. V gene TRBV15 combines with J gene TRBJ1-3, with 9 bases identical to TRBD1. This CDR3 has 14 residues. Trimming took 6 bases from V and 8 from J; bases not matched to a gene: 8. Per the germline V gene, CDR1 is LNHNV and CDR2 is YYDKDF (reference sequence). Using reference TRBV15 and TRBJ1-3 for the parts outside the CDR3, the full variable domain is DAMVIQNPRYQVTQFGKPVTLSCSQTLNHNVMYWYQQKSSQAPKLLFHYYDKDFNNEADTPDNFQSRRPNTSFCFLDIRSPGLGDTAMYLCATRETGGADTIYFGEGSWLTVV.

The V gene is TRBV9, the J gene TRBJ2-1, with TRBD2 as a possible D gene (6 bases). This CDR3 comprises 16 residues. Trimming shortened V by 0 bases and J by 4 bases, and 14 bases separated the two germline ends. Germline V CDR1 and CDR2: SGDLS, YYNGEE. The chain's CDR3 is CASSVGGLAWYNEQFF. CDR3 DNA sequence: TGTGCCAGCAGCGTAGGTGGCCTAGCGTGGTACAATGAGCAGTTCTTC.

The J gene is TRBJ1-1, the V gene TRBV6-5; 9 bases fit TRBD1. The CDR3 totals 14 residues. With 8 bases clipped from V and 5 bases from J, the junction kept 9 bases outside the gene matches. Germline V gene lookup returns CDR1 MNHEY and CDR2 SVGAGI. Here the CDR3 DNA reads TGTGCCAGCCAATTGACAGGGGGTCGGACTGAAGCTTTCTTT. This sequence encodes CASQLTGGRTEAFF.

The chain joins TRBV4-2 to TRBJ2-3, with a tentative D call TRBD1 (5 bases). V shed 2 bases and J shed 2 bases, with 20 bases lying between them. The CDR3 runs to 18 residues. The V gene's germline CDR1 is LGHNA and CDR2 YNFKEQ. The CDR3 spells CASSQRIPGGQSTDTQYF. The CDR3 DNA sequence: TGTGCCAGCAGCCAAAGGATCCCTGGCGGACAATCCACAGATACGCAGTATTTT.